This T cell receptor (beta chain) derives from a study of blood T cell repertoires in COVID-19. Clones were sequenced by immunoSEQ multiplex PCR, and TCRdb holds only the in-frame ones, with some missing. Seen here are around 190,000 clones, 79% observed once, and the top ten hold 6%. With 3 bases clipped from V and 3 bases from J, the junction kept 9 bases outside the gene matches. The germline V gene encodes CDR1 SGHDT and CDR2 YYEEEE. CDR3 size: 16 residues. This clone was seen more than once but under ten times. The sample taken for sequencing was peripheral blood. The V call is TRBV5-6, the J call TRBJ1-1; 9 bases align to TRBD1. This clonotype was obtained from a woman in her thirties or forties with COVID-19, enrolled during active disease. DNA for the CDR3: TGTGCCAGCAGCTGGTTCCTCCGGGACAGGGACACTGAAGCTTTCTTT. Its translation is CASSWFLRDRDTEAFF.